A single sample is the source of the 28 T cell receptor beta chains below, sequenced in a study of response to subunit inactivated influenza vaccine. A single record per CDR3 protein comes from TCRdb applying MiXCR to the RT-PCR reads. The sample contains hundreds of thousands of distinct CDR3 sequences, around 13% of which appear only once. Source: PBMCs from blood, taken 14 days before vaccination. The receptor set was obtained from a man between 50 and 59 years old who received an inactivated influenza vaccine.

The rearrangement joins TRBV3-1 to TRBJ2-7; 8 bases align to TRBD2. CDR1 and CDR2 from the germline V gene are LGHDT and YNNKEL (reference sequence). CDR3 length: 16 residues. The V gene end was trimmed by 1 base and the J gene end by 3 bases; junction bases not matched to a gene: 8. The CDR3 loop reads CASSQASPGLGYEQYF. CDR3 nucleotides: TGTGCCAGCAGCCAAGCCTCTCCGGGACTAGGCTACGAGCAGTACTTC.

The gene calls are TRBV5-6 and TRBJ2-1; 8 positions match TRBD2. Germline CDR1 SGHDT, CDR2 YYEEEE. Germline trimming cut 4 bases from V and 6 bases from J; bases unmatched to any gene: 9. CDR3 length: 15 residues. The chain's CDR3 is CASSPEKRGFNEQFF. The CDR3 DNA follows: TGTGCCAGCAGCCCGGAAAAGCGGGGGTTCAATGAGCAGTTCTTC.

In its sample, this clonotype was seen a few times. V usage is TRBV7-9 and J usage is TRBJ2-7; perhaps TRBD2 as D (7 bases). Between the trimmed V and J ends, which lost 2 bases and 7 bases, there was a span of 18 bases. The CDR3 totals 15 residues. Per germline, CDR1 SEHNR and CDR2 FQNEAQ (reference sequence). CDR3 DNA: TGTGCCAGCAGCTTAATATCGGGGGGCTTGGGGGAGCAGTACTTC. This encodes CASSLISGGLGEQYF.

This chain uses TRBV10-2 with TRBJ2-2; the match to TRBD1 covers 9 bases. The germline CDR1 and CDR2 sequences are WSHSY and SAAADI. The CDR3 covers 16 residues. Trimming at V came to 6 bases and at J to 7 bases, leaving 12 bases not matched to a gene. The CDR3 is CASREKTGGFSGELFF. The CDR3 DNA reads TGCGCCAGCAGAGAGAAGACAGGGGGATTCAGCGGGGAGCTGTTTTTT.

This clonotype was seen many times. The chain recombines TRBV4-3 with TRBJ2-2, with TRBD2 matching 11 bases. With V trimmed by 4 bases and J by 4 bases, 5 bases remained unmatched. The germline V gene has CDR1 LGHNA and CDR2 YSLEER. CDR3 size: 16 residues. CDR3 sequence reads: CASSPLAGGVTGELFF. The CDR3 coding sequence is TGCGCCAGCAGCCCCCTAGCGGGAGGCGTCACCGGGGAGCTGTTTTTT.

This clonotype showed up just a few times. The chain employs TRBV5-6 and TRBJ2-3; D call uncertain. The CDR3 spans 12 residues. Per the germline V gene, CDR1 is SGHDT and CDR2 is YYEEEE. The V end was cut by 2 bases, the J end by 9 bases, with 10 bases between. The CDR3 DNA follows: TGTGCCAGCAGCTTTGGTCCCGGGACGCAGTATTTT. It codes for CASSFGPGTQYF.

This clonotype came up many times. The V gene is TRBV7-9, the J gene TRBJ1-1, with 7 bases matching TRBD1. V shed 7 bases, J shed 3 bases, and the junction held 8 bases outside the gene matches. CDR1 and CDR2 from the germline V gene are SEHNR and FQNEAQ (reference sequence). The CDR3 is 14 residues long. The CDR3 bases are TGTGCCAGCACCTTTACCAGGGGGGACACTGAAGCTTTCTTT. Its protein product is CASTFTRGDTEAFF.

The CDR3 spells CASNQGSLLAQYF. In DNA form, the CDR3 reads TGTGCCAGCAATCAGGGTAGTCTTTTGGCCCAGTACTTC. The chain carries TRBV7-2 and TRBJ2-5, with TRBD1 as a possible D gene (5 bases). The CDR3 consists of 13 residues. Germline V gene data show CDR1 as SGHTA and CDR2 as FQGNSA. V lost 7 bases and J lost 9, with 18 bases in between.

This clonotype has more than one count but fewer than ten. The chain uses TRBV29-1 and TRBJ2-7; possibly TRBD1 for D (6 bases). The V gene lost 5 bases and the J gene lost 2 bases, with 13 bases spanning the gap. Germline values: CDR1 SQVTM, CDR2 ANQGSEA. CDR3 size: 13 residues. The CDR3 DNA is TGCAGCGTTCTGCCGGACAGCACCTACGAGCAGTACTTC. This sequence encodes CSVLPDSTYEQYF.

This clonotype was detected ten times or more. The chain couples TRBV5-1 to TRBJ2-3, with D hard to call. Germline assignment: CDR1 SGHRS and CDR2 YFSETQ. V was trimmed by 0 bases and J by 4 bases, leaving 12 bases between them. The CDR3 has 15 residues. The CDR3 sequence is CASSLDPSVADTQYF. The CDR3 DNA reads TGCGCCAGCAGCTTGGATCCTTCGGTGGCAGATACGCAGTATTTT. The full variable domain, in which reference TRBV5-1 and TRBJ2-3 provide the parts outside the CDR3, is KAGVTQTPRYLIKTRGQQVTLSCSPISGHRSVSWYQQTPGQGLQFLFEYFSETQRNKGNFPGRFSGRQFSNSRSEMNVSTLELGDSALYLCASSLDPSVADTQYFGPGTRLTVL.

The sample holds a few counts of this clonotype. The rearrangement links TRBV20-1 to TRBJ1-2; D unclear. CDR3 length: 16 amino acids. The germline CDR1 and CDR2 sequences are DFQATT and SNEGSKA (reference sequence). Trimming took 0 bases from V and 0 from J, leaving 14 bases between them. The CDR3 DNA is TGCAGTGCTAGAGATTGGAGGGCCGGCTCTAACTATGGCTACACCTTC. Translation gives CSARDWRAGSNYGYTF.

In its sample, this clonotype was seen many times. The gene calls are TRBV6-1 and TRBJ1-1; 10 bases align to TRBD1. V lost 6 bases to trimming and J lost 1 base; unmatched junction nucleotides: 2. The CDR3 covers 14 residues. Germline values: CDR1 MNHNS, CDR2 SASEGT. The CDR3 region is CASSRTGGNTEAFF. The CDR3 nucleotides are TGTGCCAGCAGCCGGACAGGGGGGAACACTGAAGCTTTCTTT.

V is TRBV27 and J is TRBJ2-1; TRBD2 matches at 9 bases. The CDR3 contains 15 residues. The trim removed 7 bases at V and 6 bases at J, leaving 10 bases unmatched. Germline V gene sequence: CDR1 MNHEY, CDR2 SMNVEV (reference sequence). The CDR3 DNA reads as TGTGCCAGCATCTCCCAGGGACTAGCCCGCAATGAGCAGTTCTTC. Translating gives CASISQGLARNEQFF.

DNA for the CDR3: TGCAGCGTTGAGTTACAGGGGACCTATGGCTACACCTTC. Its protein is CSVELQGTYGYTF. The rearrangement joins TRBV29-1 to TRBJ1-2; 7 positions match TRBD1. CDR1 and CDR2 (germline): SQVTM, ANQGSEA. This CDR3 has 13 residues. V shed 3 bases and J 4 bases; nucleotides not matched to a gene: 5.

The chain recombines TRBV29-1 with TRBJ2-2; D is unresolved. There are 13 residues in the CDR3. Germline V CDR1 and CDR2: SQVTM, ANQGSEA. Deletions cut 6 bases from V and 1 base from J, with 9 bases between. CDR3 region: CSVRHLNTGELFF. For the CDR3, the DNA is TGCAGCGTACGACACTTGAACACCGGGGAGCTGTTTTTT.

This clonotype was observed a handful of times. This rearrangement joins TRBV20-1 to TRBJ2-1; D is undetermined. The germline V and J ends were trimmed by 5 bases and 4 bases, with 18 bases remaining between them. This CDR3 is 15 amino acids long. CDR1 is DFQATT, CDR2 SNEGSKA, per germline (reference sequence). CDR3: CSAEKTPISYNEQFF. CDR3 DNA sequence: TGCAGTGCTGAAAAGACTCCCATTTCTTACAATGAGCAGTTCTTC.

V usage is TRBV5-1 and J usage is TRBJ2-5; 10 bases fit TRBD2. Germline CDR1 and CDR2: SGHRS and YFSETQ. This CDR3 has 16 amino acids. V shed 4 bases and J 3 bases; nucleotides not matched to a gene: 9. This CDR3 reads CASSVRSGGPKETQYF. The CDR3 DNA reads TGCGCCAGCAGCGTCCGTAGCGGGGGGCCGAAAGAGACCCAGTACTTC.

This clonotype was seen a handful of times. The chain combines TRBV6-2 or TRBV6-3 with TRBJ2-7; 10 nucleotides agree with TRBD2. The germline V gene has CDR1 MNHEY and CDR2 SVGEGT. This CDR3 is built from 16 residues. Trimming removed 6 bases from V and 2 bases from J; junction bases left unmatched: 10. The CDR3 DNA is TGTGCCAGCAGCCCCGCACCGGGACTAGCGCCCTACGAGCAGTACTTC. Translated: CASSPAPGLAPYEQYF.

This clonotype was counted many times. The genes are TRBV6-2 or TRBV6-3 and TRBJ2-1; 12 bases match TRBD2. Germline V gene sequence: CDR1 MNHEY, CDR2 SVGEGT. The CDR3 is made up of 15 amino acids. Trimming took 4 bases from V and 5 from J; bases not matched to a gene: 3. CDR3 region: CASSLLAGGDNEQFF. DNA of the CDR3: TGTGCCAGCAGTTTACTAGCGGGAGGTGACAATGAGCAGTTCTTC.

The sample holds many counts of this clonotype. A read error may produce the germline difference seen at one junction end. CDR3 protein: CASSPHRDGSPPHF. The CDR3 DNA reads as TGTGCCAGCAGCCCGCACCGGGACGGATCTCCACCCCACTTC. The rearrangement links TRBV3-1 to TRBJ2-5; the D gene could be TRBD1 or TRBD2 (5 bases each). CDR1 and CDR2 from the germline V gene are LGHDT and YNNKEL (reference sequence). CDR3 length: 14 residues.

The chain carries TRBV12-3 or TRBV12-4 and TRBJ2-1; weak D call: TRBD1 (5 bases). Trimming took 4 bases from V and 0 from J, leaving 16 bases between them. CDR3 length equals 17 residues. The CDR3 sequence: CASSSHWGLSSYNEQFF. Here the CDR3 DNA reads TGTGCCAGCAGTTCACACTGGGGCCTAAGCTCCTACAATGAGCAGTTCTTC.

This clonotype was seen only a few times. The chain employs TRBV7-6 and TRBJ2-3; unclear D gene. CDR3 length equals 13 residues. V shed 5 bases and J shed 4 bases, with 10 bases lying between them. Germline lookup yields CDR1 SGHVS and CDR2 FNYEAQ. CDR3 residues: CASSAREADTQYF. The CDR3 DNA sequence: TGTGCCAGCAGCGCCCGAGAGGCAGATACGCAGTATTTT.

The chain joins TRBV7-2 to TRBJ2-3; 9 bases are shared with TRBD2. V lost 5 bases to trimming and J lost 3 bases; unmatched junction nucleotides: 9. Looked up from germline, CDR1 is SGHTA and CDR2 is FQGNSA. This CDR3 region has 16 residues. The CDR3 region is CASSLRTSATTDTQYF. CDR3 in DNA: TGTGCCAGCAGCCTCAGGACTAGCGCTACTACAGATACGCAGTATTTT. Full variable domain (outside the CDR3, taken from reference TRBV7-2 and TRBJ2-3): GAGVSQSPSNKVTEKGKDVELRCDPISGHTALYWYRQSLGQGLEFLIYFQGNSAPDKSGLPSDRFSAERTGGSVSTLTIQRTQQEDSAVYLCASSLRTSATTDTQYFGPGTRLTVL.

J is TRBJ2-1 and V is TRBV20-1; the match to TRBD2 covers 10 bases. This CDR3 contains 16 residues. V lost 5 bases, J lost 0 bases, and 7 bases stayed unmatched. Germline V gene sequence: CDR1 DFQATT, CDR2 SNEGSKA (reference sequence). The CDR3 is CSAVRLAGPSYNEQFF. CDR3 DNA: TGCAGTGCTGTGCGACTAGCGGGTCCCTCCTACAATGAGCAGTTCTTC.

This clonotype turned up a few times. This chain links TRBV5-5 with TRBJ2-5, with D perhaps TRBD1 or TRBD2 (5 bases each). Germline V gene lookup returns CDR1 SGHKS and CDR2 YYEKEE (reference sequence). Trimming left V 3 bases short and J 1 base short, with 10 bases between. The CDR3 is 14 residues long. CDR3 loop: CASSSVGTQETQYF. CDR3 DNA sequence: TGTGCCAGCAGCTCCGTGGGGACCCAAGAGACCCAGTACTTC.

This clonotype was recorded a few times. The junction does not match germline at one end; this may be a read error. The chain is built from TRBV6-1 and TRBJ2-7, with 9 bases identical to TRBD1. The CDR3 runs to 13 residues. Germline loops: CDR1 MNHNS, CDR2 SASEGT. The CDR3 coding sequence is TGTGCCAGCAGACTTACAGGGGGCTCCGAGAAGTACTTC. Protein product: CASRLTGGSEKYF.

Comment on this clonotype: Lacking the conserved final phenylalanine or tryptophan, this CDR3 likely reflects a read error. V is TRBV7-9 and J is TRBJ2-5, with D hard to call. CDR1 SEHNR and CDR2 FQNEAQ come from the germline V gene (reference sequence). Trimming cost V 0 bases and J 5 bases, with 4 bases left between them. The CDR3 covers 12 residues. The CDR3: CASSLASETQYY. Written as DNA, the CDR3 is TGTGCCAGCAGCTTAGCGTCGGAGACCCAGTACTAC.

The chain joins TRBV4-2 to TRBJ2-1, with 12 bases lining up with TRBD1. CDR3 length equals 15 residues. The germline V gene encodes CDR1 LGHNA and CDR2 YNFKEQ. J lost 5 bases, V lost 3 bases, and 2 bases had no gene match. CDR3 loop: CASSHGDRGHNEQFF. Written as DNA, the CDR3 is TGTGCCAGCAGCCACGGGGACAGGGGGCACAATGAGCAGTTCTTC.